This TCR beta chain came from a study of blood T cell repertoires in COVID-19. Study-wide background: The United States, Italy and Spain supplied acute and convalescent COVID-19 samples. Nucleic acid was either cDNA or gDNA, and it came from T cells, B-cell-depleted T cells, or PBMCs.

In the source study's methods: Estimation of nucleated cell counts was performed using reference gene primer amplification. Profiling relied on immunoSEQ multiplex PCR, and the TCRdb table lists in-frame clones only, not all of them. V and J calls plus clone size are reproduced from that table; the DNA served to infer D and trimming. The table has fewer than 110,000 clones, about 89% seen once. V was pared by 6 bases and J by 12 bases, with 11 bases between. The CDR3 consists of 10 residues. The receptor's source is a woman aged 25 to 45 with acute or convalescent COVID-19. The chain has TRBV12-3 or TRBV12-4 and TRBJ1-2; no reliable D call. Input material: peripheral blood. As DNA, the CDR3 is TGTGCCAGCAGCCCTGGGCCCCACACCTTC. Its translation is CASSPGPHTF.